The clone carrying this T cell receptor (beta chain) was recorded a few times. The antigen is unknown. Trimming took 2 bases from V and 5 from J, leaving 10 bases between them. The CDR3 has 15 amino acids. The germline CDR1 and CDR2 sequences are MDHEN and SYDVKM. This entry belongs to a study of shared clonotypes between healthy human individuals. Findings and caveats of the study: Sequencing of the sorted subsets was shown by rarefaction to be incomplete despite large depth.

Negatively enriched CD4+ T cells were divided by CD45RA into naive and memory. The assay was immunoSEQ multiplex PCR, and TCRdb's table has in-frame clones only and misses some. The table includes some 2.1 million clones, over 85% detected once. Material: naive CD4+ T cells sorted from blood. Specified subset: CD45RA+ positively selected. The V gene is TRBV28, the J gene TRBJ1-6; D remains ambiguous. This clonotype was obtained from a man in his late teens or twenties in good health. This CDR3 is CASSLGQVNNSPLHF. The CDR3 DNA is TGTGCCAGCAGTTTAGGCCAGGTCAATAATTCACCCCTCCACTTT.